A selection of T cell receptor beta chains follows, all from one sample in a study of siplizumab effects on memory and regulatory T cells. Generated by immunoSEQ multiplex PCR, the TCRdb table keeps only in-frame clones and is missing some. The top ten hold approximately 5.3% of the sample, which has around 82,000 clones, 85% to 95% seen once. Sequencing was carried out using CD8+ T cells sorted from blood. These receptors were taken from a human donor in good health. CDR3s include the opening cysteine and the closing phenylalanine or tryptophan. A D gene is named only where the DNA matches it firmly. Clone size is stated in some rows and not others, as once, few, many or a class when expanded.

d_gene,v_gene,j_gene,abundance,CDR3aa,CDR3nt
NA,TRBV5-1,TRBJ1-5,NA,CASSPGSGRQPQHF,TGCGCCAGCAGTCCTGGGTCCGGGCGCCAGCCCCAGCATTTT
NA,TRBV15,TRBJ1-6,NA,CATGSNSPLHF,TGTGCCACAGGCTCGAATTCACCCCTCCACTTT
NA,TRBV18,TRBJ1-5,NA,CASSPGEPLSNQPQHF,TGTGCCAGCTCACCGGGTGAGCCACTTAGCAATCAGCCCCAGCATTTT
TRBD1,TRBV30,TRBJ1-1,NA,CAGTGEGHTEAFF,TGTGCCGGGACAGGGGAGGGACACACTGAAGCTTTCTTT
NA,TRBV6-1,TRBJ1-1,NA,CASRQKGGQNTEAFF,TGTGCCAGCAGACAAAAGGGGGGACAAAACACTGAAGCTTTCTTT
NA,TRBV28,TRBJ1-2,NA,CASSFRGNNYGYTF,TGTGCCAGCAGTTTTAGGGGAAATAACTATGGCTACACCTTC
TRBD1,TRBV7-9,TRBJ1-1,NA,CASSPRGREITEAFF,TGTGCCAGCAGCCCCAGGGGGCGAGAAATCACTGAAGCTTTCTTT
NA,TRBV27,TRBJ2-3,NA,CASSLAGDTQYF,TGTGCCAGCAGTTTAGCAGGGGATACGCAGTATTTT
NA,TRBV19,TRBJ2-7,NA,CASSSQGYGEQYF,TGTGCCAGTAGTTCACAGGGTTACGGCGAGCAGTACTTC
TRBD1,TRBV5-4,TRBJ2-7,NA,CASSKYRGGEQYF,TGTGCCAGCAGCAAATACAGGGGTGGGGAGCAGTACTTC
NA,TRBV28,TRBJ1-1,NA,CASSLWVTEAFF,TGTGCCAGCAGTTTATGGGTCACTGAAGCTTTCTTT
NA,TRBV5-4,TRBJ1-2,NA,CASSLMPQGVNYGYTF,TGTGCCAGCAGCTTAATGCCCCAGGGCGTAAATTATGGCTACACCTTC
TRBD1,TRBV7-6,TRBJ1-1,NA,CASSTLQGAGTEAFF,TGTGCCAGCAGTACACTTCAGGGGGCAGGGACTGAAGCTTTCTTT
TRBD2,TRBV18,TRBJ2-3,NA,CASSPPGLAASRTDTQYF,TGTGCCAGCTCACCCCCGGGACTAGCGGCCTCCCGCACAGATACGCAGTATTTT
NA,TRBV12-5,TRBJ2-5,NA,CASGLATTPASQETQYF,TGTGCTAGTGGTTTGGCCACAACGCCGGCGAGCCAAGAGACCCAGTACTTC
TRBD1,TRBV7-2,TRBJ2-7,NA,CASSFPGQGYFEQYF,TGTGCCAGCAGCTTCCCGGGACAGGGGTACTTCGAGCAGTACTTC
NA,TRBV29-1,TRBJ2-7,NA,CSVVKTESNSYEQYF,TGCAGCGTTGTTAAGACAGAAAGTAACTCCTACGAGCAGTACTTC
TRBD1,TRBV30,TRBJ1-2,NA,CAWSPGQGYYGYTF,TGTGCCTGGAGTCCCGGACAGGGGTACTATGGCTACACCTTC
NA,TRBV7-2,TRBJ2-7,NA,CASSLTGTFSYEQYF,TGTGCCAGCAGCTTAACGGGGACTTTCTCCTACGAGCAGTACTTC
NA,TRBV9,TRBJ1-5,NA,CASSVGPGGNQPQHF,TGTGCCAGCAGCGTAGGTCCGGGTGGCAATCAGCCCCAGCATTTT
TRBD1,TRBV4-3,TRBJ1-4,NA,CASSQEEGTGGQKLFF,TGCGCCAGCAGCCAAGAGGAAGGGACAGGAGGACAAAAACTGTTTTTT
NA,TRBV18,TRBJ1-6,NA,CASSPVNPGGSYNSPLHF,TGTGCCAGCTCACCAGTGAACCCCGGGGGCTCCTATAATTCACCCCTCCACTTT
NA,TRBV9,TRBJ1-2,NA,CASSAIHGYTF,TGTGCCAGCAGCGCCATCCATGGCTACACCTTC
NA,TRBV20-1,TRBJ2-7,once,CSARDSYEQYF,TGCAGTGCTAGAGATTCCTACGAGCAGTACTTC